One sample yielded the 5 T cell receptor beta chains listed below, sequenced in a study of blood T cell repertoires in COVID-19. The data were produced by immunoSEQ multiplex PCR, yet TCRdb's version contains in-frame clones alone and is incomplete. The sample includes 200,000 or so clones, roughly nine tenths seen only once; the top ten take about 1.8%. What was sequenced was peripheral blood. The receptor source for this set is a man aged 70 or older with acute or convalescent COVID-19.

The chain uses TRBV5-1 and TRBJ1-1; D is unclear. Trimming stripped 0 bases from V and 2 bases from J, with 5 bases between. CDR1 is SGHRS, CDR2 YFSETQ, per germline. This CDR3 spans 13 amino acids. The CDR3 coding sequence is TGCGCCAGCAGCTTGGGACTAAACACTGAAGCTTTCTTT. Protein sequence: CASSLGLNTEAFF.

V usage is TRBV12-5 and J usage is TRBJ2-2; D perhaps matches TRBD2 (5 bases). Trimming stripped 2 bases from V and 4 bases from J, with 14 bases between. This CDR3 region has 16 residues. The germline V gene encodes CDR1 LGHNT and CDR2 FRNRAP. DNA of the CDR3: TGTGCTAGTGGTTTGTCACGGGAAGGTTTCACCGGGGAGCTGTTTTTT. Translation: CASGLSREGFTGELFF.

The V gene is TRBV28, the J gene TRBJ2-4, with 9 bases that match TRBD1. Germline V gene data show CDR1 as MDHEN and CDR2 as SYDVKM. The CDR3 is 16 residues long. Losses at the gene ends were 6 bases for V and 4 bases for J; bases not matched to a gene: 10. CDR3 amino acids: CASRKGQGMAKNIQYF. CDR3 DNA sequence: TGTGCCAGCAGGAAAGGACAGGGGATGGCGAAAAACATTCAGTACTTC.

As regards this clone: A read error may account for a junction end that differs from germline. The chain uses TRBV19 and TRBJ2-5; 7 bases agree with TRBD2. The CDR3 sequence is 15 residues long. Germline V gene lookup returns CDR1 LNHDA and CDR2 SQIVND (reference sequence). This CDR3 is CASSMASSGQETQYF. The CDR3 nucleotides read TGTGCCAGCAGTATGGCGTCTAGCGGCCAAGAGACCCAGTACTTC.

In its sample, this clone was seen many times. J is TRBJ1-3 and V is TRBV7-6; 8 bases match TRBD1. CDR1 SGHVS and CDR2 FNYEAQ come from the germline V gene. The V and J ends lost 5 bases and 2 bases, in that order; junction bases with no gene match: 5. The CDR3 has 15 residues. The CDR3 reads CASSPQGDAGNTIYF. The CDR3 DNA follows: TGTGCCAGCAGCCCACAGGGGGACGCTGGAAACACCATATATTTT.